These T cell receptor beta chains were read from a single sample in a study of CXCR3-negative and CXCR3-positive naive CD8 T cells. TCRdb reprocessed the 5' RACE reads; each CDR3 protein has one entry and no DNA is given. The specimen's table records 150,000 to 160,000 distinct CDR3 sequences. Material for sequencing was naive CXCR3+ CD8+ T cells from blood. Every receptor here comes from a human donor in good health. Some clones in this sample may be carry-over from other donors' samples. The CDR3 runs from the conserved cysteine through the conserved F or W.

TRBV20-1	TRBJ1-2	CSVKTGGLSGYTF
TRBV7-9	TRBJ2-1	CASSQSGRGIDEQFF
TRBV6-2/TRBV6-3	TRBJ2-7	CASGAGRSYEQYF
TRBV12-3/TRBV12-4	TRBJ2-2	CASSFLDLELFF
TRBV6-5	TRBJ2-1	CASSLQSSYNEQFF
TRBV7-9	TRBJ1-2	CASSSRGQSYGYTF
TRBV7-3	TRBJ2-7	CASSFNQGSEQYF
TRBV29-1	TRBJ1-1	CSVEGQGTEAFF
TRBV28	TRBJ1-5	CASDRSAGNSNQPQHF
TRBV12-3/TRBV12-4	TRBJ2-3	CASRHRLGASITDTQYF
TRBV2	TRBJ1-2	CASSANSHYGYTF
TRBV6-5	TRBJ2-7	CASSFAGSNSHPYEQYF
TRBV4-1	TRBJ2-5	CASSQAGQVIQETQYF
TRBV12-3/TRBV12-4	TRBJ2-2	CASTPRRTGELFF
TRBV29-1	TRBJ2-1	CSVGGTSIEQFF
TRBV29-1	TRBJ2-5	CSVEPETSQETLYF
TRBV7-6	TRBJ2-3	CASSLAAREDTQYF
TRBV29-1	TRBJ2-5	CSVESDRGRETQYF
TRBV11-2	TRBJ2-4	CASSLVSGGNDIQYF
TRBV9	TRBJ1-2	CASSVALGQGAYYGYTF
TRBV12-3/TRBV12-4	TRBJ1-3	CASEGISGNTIYF
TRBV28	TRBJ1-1	CASGEGGTEAFF
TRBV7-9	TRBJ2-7	CASTTGLSSYEQYF
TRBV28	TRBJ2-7	CASSPGNAYEQYF
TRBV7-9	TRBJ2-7	CASSVTTGGKENEQYF
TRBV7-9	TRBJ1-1	CASSLDPGMNTEAFF
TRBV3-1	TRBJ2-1	CASSQGSLAGVNNEQFF
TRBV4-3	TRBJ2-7	CASSQGLGGSYEQYF
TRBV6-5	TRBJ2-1	CASSRLGDNEQFF
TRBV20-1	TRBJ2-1	CSARTSGGPNEQFF
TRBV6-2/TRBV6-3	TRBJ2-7	CASSYWGGTSRNEDYEQYF
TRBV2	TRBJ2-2	CASTDRVTGELFF
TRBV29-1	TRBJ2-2	CSVAGTASTGELFF
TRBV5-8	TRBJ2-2	CASSPGTVNTGELFF
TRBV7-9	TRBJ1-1	CASSLVSTEAFF
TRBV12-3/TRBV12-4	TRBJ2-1	CASSPIGVAFF
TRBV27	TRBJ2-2	CASRGASGNYGGELFF